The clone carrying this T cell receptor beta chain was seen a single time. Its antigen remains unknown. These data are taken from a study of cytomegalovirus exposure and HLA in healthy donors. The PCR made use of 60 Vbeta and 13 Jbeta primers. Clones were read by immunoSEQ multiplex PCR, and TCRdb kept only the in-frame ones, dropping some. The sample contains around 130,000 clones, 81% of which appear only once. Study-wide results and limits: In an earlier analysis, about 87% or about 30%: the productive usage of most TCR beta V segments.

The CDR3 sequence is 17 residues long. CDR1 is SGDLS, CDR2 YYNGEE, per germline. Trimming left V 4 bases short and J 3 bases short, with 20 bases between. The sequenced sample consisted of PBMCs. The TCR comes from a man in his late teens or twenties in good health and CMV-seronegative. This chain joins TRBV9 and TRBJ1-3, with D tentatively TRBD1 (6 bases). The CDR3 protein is CASSIHFGQRSGNTIYF. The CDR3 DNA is TGTGCCAGCAGCATACACTTCGGACAGCGGAGTGGAAACACCATATATTTT. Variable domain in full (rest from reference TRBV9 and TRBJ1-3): DSGVTQTPKHLITATGQRVTLRCSPRSGDLSVYWYQQSLDQGLQFLIQYYNGEERAKGNILERFSAQQFPDLHSELNLSSLELGDSALYFCASSIHFGQRSGNTIYFGEGSWLTVV.